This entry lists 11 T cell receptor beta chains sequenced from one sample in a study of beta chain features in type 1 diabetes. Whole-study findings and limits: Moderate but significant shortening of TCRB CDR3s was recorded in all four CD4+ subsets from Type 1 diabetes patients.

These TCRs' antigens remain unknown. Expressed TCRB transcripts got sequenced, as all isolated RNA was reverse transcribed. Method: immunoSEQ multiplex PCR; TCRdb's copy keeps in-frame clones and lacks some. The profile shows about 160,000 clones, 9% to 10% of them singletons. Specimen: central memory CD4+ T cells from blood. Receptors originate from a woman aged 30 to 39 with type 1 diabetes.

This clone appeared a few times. The DNA of the CDR3 is TGTGCCGTCCGGGACAGGAACTATGGCTACACCTTC. This translates into CAVRDRNYGYTF. This rearrangement joins TRBV15 to TRBJ1-2; 8 bases agree with TRBD1. Per the germline V gene, CDR1 is LNHNV and CDR2 is YYDKDF (reference sequence). V was clipped by 11 bases and J by 2 bases; unmatched bases: 4. The CDR3 is 12 amino acids.

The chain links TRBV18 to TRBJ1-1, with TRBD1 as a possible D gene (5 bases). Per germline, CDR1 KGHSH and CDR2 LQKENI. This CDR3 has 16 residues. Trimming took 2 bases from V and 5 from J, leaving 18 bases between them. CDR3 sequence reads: CASSPYPTAGGTEAFF. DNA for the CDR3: TGTGCCAGCTCACCATACCCAACCGCGGGGGGGACTGAAGCTTTCTTT.

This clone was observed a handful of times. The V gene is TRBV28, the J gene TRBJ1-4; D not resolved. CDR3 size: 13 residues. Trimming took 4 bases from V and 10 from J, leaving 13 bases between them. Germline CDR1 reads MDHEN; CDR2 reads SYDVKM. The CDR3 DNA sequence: TGTGCCAGCAGTTCGCCCCAGGAACCAAAACTGTTTTTT. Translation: CASSSPQEPKLFF.

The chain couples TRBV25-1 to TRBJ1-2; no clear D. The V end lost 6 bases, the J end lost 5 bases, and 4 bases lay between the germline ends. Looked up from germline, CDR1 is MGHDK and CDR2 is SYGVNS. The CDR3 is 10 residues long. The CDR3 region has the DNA TGTGCCAGCAGGCGTTATGGCTACACCTTC. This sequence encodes CASRRYGYTF.

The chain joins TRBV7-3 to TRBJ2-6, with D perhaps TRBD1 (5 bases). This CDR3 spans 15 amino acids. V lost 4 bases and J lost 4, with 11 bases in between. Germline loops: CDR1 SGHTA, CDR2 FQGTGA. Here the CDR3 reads CASSSQAPGANVLTF. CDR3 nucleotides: TGTGCCAGCAGCTCACAGGCCCCCGGGGCCAACGTCCTGACTTTC.

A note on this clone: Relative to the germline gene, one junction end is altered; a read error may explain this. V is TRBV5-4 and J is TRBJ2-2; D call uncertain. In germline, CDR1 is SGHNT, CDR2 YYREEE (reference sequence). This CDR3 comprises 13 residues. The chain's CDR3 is CASTLQNTGELFF. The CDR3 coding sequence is TGTGCCAGCACCTTGCAAAACACCGGGGAGCTGTTTTTT. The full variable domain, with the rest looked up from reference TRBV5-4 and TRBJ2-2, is ETGVTQSPTHLIKTRGQQVTLRCSSQSGHNTVSWYQQALGQGPQFIFQYYREEENGRGNFPPRFSGLQFPNYSSELNVNALELDDSALYLCASTLQNTGELFFGEGSRLTVL.

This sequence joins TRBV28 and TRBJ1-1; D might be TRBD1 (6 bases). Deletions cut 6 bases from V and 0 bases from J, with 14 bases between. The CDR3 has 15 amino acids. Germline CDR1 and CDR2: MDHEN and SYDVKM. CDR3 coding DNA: TGTGCCAGCAGAGACAGGTCCCAAATGAACACTGAAGCTTTCTTT. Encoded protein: CASRDRSQMNTEAFF.

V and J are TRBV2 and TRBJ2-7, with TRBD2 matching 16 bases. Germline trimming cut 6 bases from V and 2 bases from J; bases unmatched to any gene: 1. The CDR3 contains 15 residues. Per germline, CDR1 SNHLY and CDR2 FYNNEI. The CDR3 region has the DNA TGTGCCAGCAGGGGACTAGCGGGAGGGGCCTACGAGCAGTACTTC. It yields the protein CASRGLAGGAYEQYF.

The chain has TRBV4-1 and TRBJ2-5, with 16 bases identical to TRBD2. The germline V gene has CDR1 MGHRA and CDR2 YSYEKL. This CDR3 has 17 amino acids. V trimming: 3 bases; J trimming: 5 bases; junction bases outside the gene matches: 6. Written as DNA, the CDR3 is TGCGCCAGCAGCCAGGGACTAGCGGGAGGGCCTTGGGAGACCCAGTACTTC. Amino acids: CASSQGLAGGPWETQYF.

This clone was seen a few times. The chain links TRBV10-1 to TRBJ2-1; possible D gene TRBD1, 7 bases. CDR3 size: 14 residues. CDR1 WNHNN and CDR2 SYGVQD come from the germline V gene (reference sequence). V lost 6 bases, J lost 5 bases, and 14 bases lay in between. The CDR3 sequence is CASSGGGTDNEQFF. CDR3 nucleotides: TGCGCCAGCAGCGGGGGCGGGACAGACAATGAGCAGTTCTTC.

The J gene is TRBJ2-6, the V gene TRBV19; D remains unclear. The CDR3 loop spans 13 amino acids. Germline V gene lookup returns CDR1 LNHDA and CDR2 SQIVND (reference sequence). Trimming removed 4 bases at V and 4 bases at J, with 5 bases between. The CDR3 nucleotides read TGTGCCAGTAGTAGTGGCGGGGCCAACGTCCTGACTTTC. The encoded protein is CASSSGGANVLTF.